This passage covers 26 T cell receptor beta chains from one sample sequenced in a study of T cell changes during pregnancy in multiple sclerosis. Libraries were prepared by immunoSEQ multiplex PCR; TCRdb keeps only in-frame clonotypes and omits some of them. This sample has around 65,000 clones; around 92% occur once, and the top ten carry around 2.7%. The source was peripheral blood, collected in the second trimester of pregnancy. The source is a female donor in good health, enrolled as a control in a pregnancy study.

V and J are TRBV16 and TRBJ1-3; TRBD1 aligns across 7 bases. V was clipped by 2 bases and J by 5 bases; unmatched bases: 9. From germline, CDR1 is KGHSY and CDR2 FQNENV. This CDR3 has 16 amino acids. This CDR3 reads CASSQRIGGGRNTIYF. The CDR3 DNA reads as TGTGCCAGCAGCCAAAGGATAGGAGGGGGCCGAAACACCATATATTTT.

This clone was seen once. Written as DNA, the CDR3 is TGTGCCAGCAGCTTCCCGGGACAGGGGACCTACGAGCAGTACTTC. As protein: CASSFPGQGTYEQYF. The chain links TRBV21-1 to TRBJ2-7; TRBD1, the D gene given by the table, was not confirmed from the DNA. TRBV21-1 is a pseudogene locus. The CDR3 loop spans 15 amino acids.

The chain is built from TRBV5-6 and TRBJ2-7; D may be TRBD1 (6 bases). CDR3 length: 12 residues. V lost 4 bases and J lost 7, with 12 bases in between. From germline, CDR1 is SGHDT and CDR2 YYEEEE. CDR3 sequence reads: CASSLGTLEQYF. The CDR3 DNA reads TGTGCCAGCAGCCTGGGGACACTTGAGCAGTACTTC.

The chain uses TRBV27 and TRBJ2-3; 7 nucleotides align to TRBD1. The length of the CDR3 is 15 residues. Germline-derived CDR1 and CDR2 are MNHEY and SMNVEV (reference sequence). Trimming took 6 bases from V and 6 from J; bases not matched to a gene: 12. The CDR3 sequence: CASSLRQGLGDTQYF. In DNA, the CDR3 is TGTGCCAGCAGCTTACGACAGGGCCTCGGTGATACGCAGTATTTT.

The chain uses TRBV30 and TRBJ1-1, with TRBD1 as a possible D gene (5 bases). Germline V CDR1 and CDR2: GTSNPN, SVGIG (reference sequence). The CDR3 is 15 residues long. The V gene lost 1 base and the J gene lost 4 bases, with 16 bases spanning the gap. The CDR3 is CAWSGGRGGGTEAFF. The CDR3 coding sequence is TGTGCCTGGAGTGGGGGGAGGGGTGGTGGCACTGAAGCTTTCTTT.

This clone occurred once. The rearrangement uses TRBV11-2 and TRBJ2-7; D is undetermined. Germline CDR1 and CDR2: SGHAT and FQNNGV. This CDR3 spans 14 amino acids. V lost 3 bases and J 10 bases, leaving 19 bases between the germline ends. The CDR3 DNA reads as TGTGCCAGCAGCTTTGAGTCAGAGGTCTTTCGTCAGTACTTC. Protein product: CASSFESEVFRQYF. The complete variable domain, with remaining parts taken from reference TRBV11-2 and TRBJ2-7, reads EAGVAQSPRYKIIEKRQSVAFWCNPISGHATLYWYQQILGQGPKLLIQFQNNGVVDDSQLPKDRFSAERLKGVDSTLKIQPAKLEDSAVYLCASSFESEVFRQYFGPGTRLTVT.

The gene calls are TRBV7-3 and TRBJ2-2; TRBD2 is a possible D gene (5 bases). There are 14 residues in the CDR3. CDR1 and CDR2 (germline): SGHTA, FQGTGA. Trimming removed 0 bases from V and 7 bases from J, with 9 bases in between. Written as DNA, the CDR3 is TGTGCCAGCAGCTTAACTTGGGAGAACGGGGAGCTGTTTTTT. It is translated as CASSLTWENGELFF.

The gene calls are TRBV6-5 and TRBJ2-5, with TRBD2 as a possible D gene (5 bases). The CDR3 is made up of 13 amino acids. Trimming took off 2 bases at V and 2 bases at J, with 6 bases between the two ends. Germline V gene lookup returns CDR1 MNHEY and CDR2 SVGAGI. Here the CDR3 reads CASSYREQETQYF. In nucleotides, the CDR3 is TGTGCCAGCAGTTACCGGGAACAAGAGACCCAGTACTTC.

J is TRBJ2-5 and V is TRBV6-6, with D unclear. This CDR3 has 13 amino acids. The V gene's germline CDR1 is MNHNY and CDR2 SVGAGI (reference sequence). V lost 7 bases and J lost 1, with 10 bases in between. CDR3: CASTRQAQETQYF. Here the CDR3 DNA reads TGTGCCAGCACAAGGCAGGCCCAAGAGACCCAGTACTTC.

CDR3 loop: CSAPTPGGYTF. The CDR3 DNA is TGCAGTGCACCTACCCCGGGTGGCTACACCTTC. The J gene is TRBJ1-2, the V gene TRBV20-1; D remains ambiguous. The V gene lost 6 bases and the J gene lost 7 bases, with 12 bases spanning the gap. This CDR3 is built from 11 residues. CDR1 is DFQATT, CDR2 SNEGSKA, per germline (reference sequence).

This rearrangement joins TRBV5-4 to TRBJ2-7; TRBD1 might be the D (6 bases). V shed 5 bases and J shed 5 bases, with 17 bases lying between them. Germline CDR1 is SGHNT and CDR2 is YYREEE (reference sequence). This CDR3 spans 14 amino acids. The CDR3 loop is CASRTSGTPDEQYF. CDR3 bases: TGTGCCAGCAGAACTTCCGGGACACCCGACGAGCAGTACTTC. Full variable domain (remainder filled in from reference TRBV5-4 and TRBJ2-7): ETGVTQSPTHLIKTRGQQVTLRCSSQSGHNTVSWYQQALGQGPQFIFQYYREEENGRGNFPPRFSGLQFPNYSSELNVNALELDDSALYLCASRTSGTPDEQYFGPGTRLTVT.

The rearrangement joins TRBV14 to TRBJ2-5; no definite D call. The CDR3 is made up of 14 amino acids. CDR1 is SGHDN and CDR2 is FVKESK in the germline V gene. Trimming stripped 4 bases from V and 7 bases from J, with 16 bases between. The CDR3 spells CASSRMLADGTQYF. In nucleotides, the CDR3 is TGTGCCAGCAGCCGTATGTTAGCCGACGGGACCCAGTACTTC.

The chain is built from TRBV10-3 and TRBJ1-1, with TRBD1 identical over 7 bases. CDR1 and CDR2 from the germline V gene are ENHRY and SYGVKD. The CDR3 consists of 15 residues. V shed 0 bases, J shed 3 bases, and the junction held 4 bases outside the gene matches. CDR3 coding DNA: TGTGCCATCAGTGAGTCGAGGGGGCGCGACACTGAAGCTTTCTTT. Its translation: CAISESRGRDTEAFF.

The V gene is TRBV19, the J gene TRBJ1-2; TRBD1 matches at 7 bases. V was clipped by 5 bases and J by 8 bases; unmatched bases: 8. CDR3 size: 13 residues. The V gene's germline CDR1 is LNHDA and CDR2 SQIVND (reference sequence). The chain's CDR3 is CASSQTGPRGYTF. In DNA form, the CDR3 reads TGTGCCAGTAGTCAGACAGGGCCGAGGGGCTACACCTTC. Using reference TRBV19 and TRBJ1-2 for the parts outside the CDR3, the full variable domain is DGGITQSPKYLFRKEGQNVTLSCEQNLNHDAMYWYRQDPGQGLRLIYYSQIVNDFQKGDIAEGYSVSREKKESFPLTVTSAQKNPTAFYLCASSQTGPRGYTFGSGTRLTVV.

The rearrangement links TRBV29-1 to TRBJ1-1; D remains unclear. V lost 8 bases to trimming and J lost 7 bases, with 5 bases between them. This CDR3 has 8 amino acids. Germline V gene sequence: CDR1 SQVTM, CDR2 ANQGSEA. CDR3 residues: CSLGEAFF. The CDR3, as DNA: TGCAGCCTCGGTGAAGCTTTCTTT.

This chain links TRBV2 with TRBJ2-2; perhaps TRBD2 as D (5 bases). The V and J ends lost 5 bases and 3 bases respectively, with 13 bases between them. CDR3 length: 15 residues. Germline V CDR1 and CDR2: SNHLY, FYNNEI. CDR3 loop: CASSSGGFDTGELFF. The CDR3 DNA reads as TGTGCCAGCAGTTCCGGAGGCTTCGACACCGGGGAGCTGTTTTTT.

The chain employs TRBV30 and TRBJ1-4; 9 nucleotides agree with TRBD1. CDR3 length: 14 amino acids. The trim removed 5 bases at V and 6 bases at J, leaving 7 bases unmatched. Germline CDR1 is GTSNPN and CDR2 is SVGIG (reference sequence). In nucleotides, the CDR3 is TGTGCCTGGTGCCAGGGACAGGGTCATGAAAAACTGTTTTTT. It codes for CAWCQGQGHEKLFF.

This clone was counted between two and nine times. The V and J genes are TRBV19 and TRBJ2-1; 10 nucleotides line up with TRBD1. The germline V gene encodes CDR1 LNHDA and CDR2 SQIVND (reference sequence). This CDR3 has 15 amino acids. Losses at the gene ends were 5 bases for V and 7 bases for J; bases not matched to a gene: 8. DNA of the CDR3: TGTGCCAGTAGTCCCATGACAGGGGGCGGGAATGAGCAGTTCTTC. It translates to CASSPMTGGGNEQFF.

The V and J genes are TRBV11-2 and TRBJ2-1, with a tentative D call TRBD2 (6 bases). CDR3 size: 13 residues. The germline CDR1 and CDR2 sequences are SGHAT and FQNNGV. Trimming cost V 5 bases and J 9 bases, with 14 bases left between them. The CDR3 DNA is TGTGCCAGCAGCGCCCTTGGTAGCGGTGAGCAGTTCTTC. This translates into CASSALGSGEQFF. The full variable domain, its missing parts supplied by reference TRBV11-2 and TRBJ2-1, is EAGVAQSPRYKIIEKRQSVAFWCNPISGHATLYWYQQILGQGPKLLIQFQNNGVVDDSQLPKDRFSAERLKGVDSTLKIQPAKLEDSAVYLCASSALGSGEQFFGPGTRLTVL.

This clone was seen once. V usage is TRBV30 and J usage is TRBJ2-1; 9 bases line up with TRBD1. J gave up 0 bases and V 2 bases, and 2 bases lay outside the gene matches. The germline gives CDR1 GTSNPN, CDR2 SVGIG (reference sequence). The CDR3 loop spans 15 amino acids. The CDR3 nucleotides are TGTGCCTGGAGTACGGGACAGGGCTCCTACAATGAGCAGTTCTTC. It codes for CAWSTGQGSYNEQFF.

The chain employs TRBV5-1 and TRBJ2-2; 7 nucleotides align to TRBD1. Germline CDR1 SGHRS, CDR2 YFSETQ. V lost 3 bases to trimming and J lost 3 bases; unmatched junction nucleotides: 5. CDR3 length equals 15 residues. This CDR3 reads CASSSGQTYTGELFF. The CDR3 DNA is TGCGCCAGCAGCTCGGGACAGACCTACACCGGGGAGCTGTTTTTT.

V gene TRBV6-6 combines with J gene TRBJ2-3; D might be TRBD2 (6 bases). The CDR3 sequence is 13 residues long. CDR1 is MNHNY and CDR2 is SVGAGI in the germline V gene (reference sequence). The germline V and J ends were trimmed by 7 bases and 6 bases, with 14 bases remaining between them. The CDR3 DNA follows: TGTGCCAGCACTCGGGAGTCAAGGGATACGCAGTATTTT. It codes for CASTRESRDTQYF.

V is TRBV4-3 and J is TRBJ2-2, with D maybe TRBD1 (6 bases). Germline V CDR1 and CDR2: LGHNA, YSLEER. Between the trimmed V and J ends, which lost 3 bases and 2 bases, there was a span of 10 bases. The CDR3 extends over 15 amino acids. The CDR3 protein is CASSQRTANTGELFF. The CDR3 DNA reads as TGCGCCAGCAGCCAGCGGACAGCCAACACCGGGGAGCTGTTTTTT.

The rearrangement joins TRBV28 to TRBJ1-1; TRBD1 is a possible D gene (6 bases). With 2 bases removed from V and 4 bases from J, the gap between germline ends came to 11 bases. This CDR3 is 14 amino acids long. The V gene's germline CDR1 is MDHEN and CDR2 SYDVKM. CDR3 nucleotide sequence: TGTGCCAGCAGTTTACAGGGGTACGGCACTGAAGCTTTCTTT. It codes for CASSLQGYGTEAFF.

The chain uses TRBV28 and TRBJ2-4; TRBD2 agrees at 7 bases. Trimming cost V 4 bases and J 4 bases; bases outside gene matches: 7. CDR1 MDHEN and CDR2 SYDVKM come from the germline V gene. There are 15 residues in the CDR3. CDR3 in DNA: TGTGCCAGCAGTTCGGGCGGGAGTTCGAAAAACATTCAGTACTTC. Protein sequence: CASSSGGSSKNIQYF.

V gene TRBV9 combines with J gene TRBJ2-7; D perhaps matches TRBD1 (6 bases). The CDR3 contains 15 residues. Germline loops: CDR1 SGDLS, CDR2 YYNGEE. V lost 0 bases to trimming and J lost 0 bases, with 10 bases between them. As DNA, the CDR3 is TGTGCCAGCAGCGTAGGGACAGCTCTCTCCTACGAGCAGTACTTC. It specifies CASSVGTALSYEQYF.